The 3 T cell receptor beta chains listed next were all sequenced from one sample in a study of beta chain features in type 1 diabetes. The authors reverse transcribed all of the isolated RNA, so sequencing captured expressed TCRB transcripts. The assay was immunoSEQ multiplex PCR, and TCRdb's table has in-frame clones only and misses some. The sample has about 210,000 clones; roughly a tenth are singletons. The sequenced sample was central memory CD4+ T cells from blood. Receptor source: a man aged 18 to 29 in good health.

The chain has TRBV7-9 and TRBJ2-2, with 10 bases that match TRBD2. CDR1 is SEHNR and CDR2 is FQNEAQ in the germline V gene (reference sequence). The CDR3 extends over 13 amino acids. The J segment lost 7 bases and the V segment lost 7 bases, leaving 3 bases of the junction unmatched. The CDR3 is CASKASGSGELFF. The CDR3, as DNA: TGTGCCAGCAAGGCTAGCGGGAGCGGGGAGCTGTTTTTT.

For this clone: A far bigger clonotype differs at one base, so this is likely a read error. The J gene is TRBJ2-3, the V gene TRBV7-2; no definite D call. Trimming removed 5 bases from V and 6 bases from J, with 24 bases in between. Germline lookup yields CDR1 SGHTA and CDR2 FQGNSA. The CDR3 runs to 17 residues. The CDR3 loop is CASSVTAASSGRDTQYF. CDR3 sequence (DNA): TGTGCCAGCAGCGTAACGGCTGCGTCCTCAGGAAGGGATACGCAGTATTTT.

This clone was found a few times. The rearrangement joins TRBV7-2 to TRBJ1-1; D gene ambiguous. Trimming took off 5 bases at V and 5 bases at J, with 12 bases between the two ends. Germline CDR1 reads SGHTA; CDR2 reads FQGNSA. The CDR3 has 13 amino acids. The CDR3: CASSPQTFTEAFF. The CDR3 DNA reads TGTGCCAGCAGCCCACAAACGTTTACTGAAGCTTTCTTT. The variable domain in full, with the rest retrieved from reference TRBV7-2 and TRBJ1-1, is GAGVSQSPSNKVTEKGKDVELRCDPISGHTALYWYRQSLGQGLEFLIYFQGNSAPDKSGLPSDRFSAERTGGSVSTLTIQRTQQEDSAVYLCASSPQTFTEAFFGQGTRLTVV.